This T cell receptor (beta chain) stems from a study of blood T cell repertoires in COVID-19. Study-wide background: Some COVID-19 samples were acute and others convalescent; all came from the United States, Italy and Spain. The cDNA or gDNA used as material had been derived from T cells, B-cell-depleted T cells, or PBMCs.

In the authors' methods: How many nucleated cells were present was estimated from reference gene primer amplification. Data came from immunoSEQ multiplex PCR; TCRdb stores just in-frame clones and leaves some out. The V and J calls and the clone size are those of that table, but D and trimming were determined from the DNA. The sample shows some 300,000 clones, 85% to 90% of them seen only once. The CDR3 runs to 16 residues. The V end was cut by 5 bases, the J end by 0 bases, with 14 bases between. Germline-derived CDR1 and CDR2 are SEHNR and FQNEAQ (reference sequence). The receptor's source is a man aged 65 to 79 with acute or convalescent COVID-19. The chain is built from TRBV7-9 and TRBJ1-3, with D unclear. The sample taken for sequencing was peripheral blood. CDR3 nucleotides: TGTGCCAGCAGCCCCCGACAAGCCTTCTCTGGAAACACCATATATTTT. This gives the protein CASSPRQAFSGNTIYF. The full variable domain, with the rest looked up from reference TRBV7-9 and TRBJ1-3, is DTGVSQNPRHKITKRGQNVTFRCDPISEHNRLYWYRQTLGQGPEFLTYFQNEAQLEKSRLLSDRFSAERPKGSFSTLEIQRTEQGDSAMYLCASSPRQAFSGNTIYFGEGSWLTVV.